Listed here are 31 T cell receptor beta chains from one sample, sequenced in a study of blood T cell repertoires in COVID-19. Generated by immunoSEQ multiplex PCR, the TCRdb table keeps only in-frame clones and is missing some. This sample carries about 100,000 clones, 80% to 85% of them seen once, and the ten largest clones take approximately 4.1%. The sample taken for sequencing was peripheral blood. The receptors come from a human donor in a cohort sampled during active COVID-19.

This clone was seen once. The J gene is TRBJ2-7, the V gene TRBV21-1; the table's D call TRBD1 went unverified against the DNA. TRBV21-1 counts as a pseudogene. The CDR3 extends over 16 amino acids. The CDR3 coding sequence is TGTGCCAGCAGAGGGAATAGGACGGACAGGACCTACGAGCAGTACGTC. It codes for CASRGNRTDRTYEQYV.

This clone has just one count. This chain joins TRBV3-1 (or the pseudogene TRBV3-2) and TRBJ1-5; 7 positions agree with TRBD1. The V gene's germline CDR1 is LGHDT and CDR2 YNNKEL (reference sequence). Losses at the gene ends were 4 bases for V and 7 bases for J; bases not matched to a gene: 7. The CDR3 runs 14 residues. The CDR3 nucleotides are TGTGCCAGCAGCCGACAGGGTTTCGGACAGCCCCAGCATTTT. As protein: CASSRQGFGQPQHF.

The V call is TRBV9, the J call TRBJ2-2; tentative D call: TRBD1 (6 bases). Trimming removed 4 bases at V and 3 bases at J, with 13 bases between. The CDR3 is 15 amino acids. The germline V gene has CDR1 SGDLS and CDR2 YYNGEE. CDR3 in DNA: TGTGCCAGCAGCCCTACAGGGACGGACACCGGGGAGCTGTTTTTT. Residues: CASSPTGTDTGELFF.

The chain couples TRBV21-1 to TRBJ1-6; the DNA was not used to check the table's D call, TRBD1. TRBV21-1 represents a pseudogene. The length of the CDR3 is 17 residues. DNA for the CDR3: TGTGCTAAGCAGGGCAGGGAAAGGACGACGGATAATTCACCCCTCCACTTT. This codes for CAKQGRERTTDNSPLHF.

V gene TRBV9 combines with J gene TRBJ2-5, with TRBD2 matching over 15 bases. V shed 3 bases and J 5 bases; nucleotides not matched to a gene: 5. This CDR3 is built from 16 residues. CDR1 and CDR2 from the germline V gene are SGDLS and YYNGEE. The CDR3 bases are TGTGCCAGCAGCGGGACTAGCGGGAGGGTTTGGGAGACCCAGTACTTC. This gives the protein CASSGTSGRVWETQYF.

The chain's CDR3 is CASSLAFSSGYNEQFF. Here the CDR3 DNA reads TGCGCCAGCAGCTTGGCTTTCAGCTCGGGTTACAATGAGCAGTTCTTC. This rearrangement joins TRBV5-1 to TRBJ2-1; D unclear. Germline V lookup: CDR1 SGHRS, CDR2 YFSETQ. V was trimmed by 0 bases and J by 4 bases, leaving 14 bases between them. The CDR3 contains 16 residues.

The chain carries TRBV18 and TRBJ1-1, with a possible D match to TRBD1 (5 bases). This CDR3 is 12 amino acids long. CDR1 and CDR2 from the germline V gene are KGHSH and LQKENI. V gave up 6 bases and J gave up 6 bases, with 11 bases separating them. The CDR3 DNA sequence: TGTGCCAGCTCCCGGTCGGGGGCTGAAGCTTTCTTT. It encodes CASSRSGAEAFF. The full variable domain, with the rest looked up from reference TRBV18 and TRBJ1-1, is NAGVMQNPRHLVRRRGQEARLRCSPMKGHSHVYWYRQLPEEGLKFMVYLQKENIIDESGMPKERFSAEFPKEGPSILRIQQVVRGDSAAYFCASSRSGAEAFFGQGTRLTVV.

V is TRBV6-5 and J is TRBJ2-7, with 7 bases identical to TRBD1. V shed 6 bases, J shed 7 bases, and the junction held 15 bases outside the gene matches. Germline CDR1 reads MNHEY; CDR2 reads SVGAGI. CDR3 length: 15 residues. In DNA form, the CDR3 reads TGTGCCAGCAGACCCAGGACAGGAATGATACGGGAGCAGTACTTC. Residues: CASRPRTGMIREQYF.

V gene TRBV5-4 combines with J gene TRBJ2-2, with D possibly TRBD1 on 6 matching bases. The CDR3 is 15 amino acids. Per germline, CDR1 SGHNT and CDR2 YYREEE (reference sequence). The V gene lost 2 bases and the J gene lost 2 bases, with 10 bases spanning the gap. Here the CDR3 DNA reads TGTGCCAGCAGCTTTGACAGGATTAACACCGGGGAGCTGTTTTTT. Translation: CASSFDRINTGELFF.

J is TRBJ1-1 and V is TRBV7-2; D is unclear. V lost 1 base to trimming and J lost 1 base, with 4 bases between them. The CDR3 covers 13 residues. Germline CDR1 and CDR2: SGHTA and FQGNSA. The CDR3 reads CASSLVENTEAFF. The DNA for the CDR3 is TGTGCCAGCAGCTTAGTAGAGAACACTGAAGCTTTCTTT.

J is TRBJ1-5 and V is TRBV30; 12 nucleotides line up with TRBD1. Losses at the gene ends were 5 bases for V and 5 bases for J; bases not matched to a gene: 13. This CDR3 comprises 17 residues. Germline CDR1 reads GTSNPN; CDR2 reads SVGIG (reference sequence). The CDR3 region has the DNA TGTGCCTGGGAAGAGGGACAGGGGGCAGTGGGTTATCAGCCCCAGCATTTT. This codes for CAWEEGQGAVGYQPQHF.

In its sample, this clone was seen once. This chain links TRBV28 with TRBJ1-4; D gene ambiguous. This CDR3 is built from 17 residues. The V and J ends lost 8 bases and 0 bases respectively, with 19 bases between them. Germline V gene sequence: CDR1 MDHEN, CDR2 SYDVKM. The CDR3 here is CASGSHSRGATNEKLFF. In nucleotides, the CDR3 is TGTGCCAGCGGGAGCCATAGCCGTGGGGCAACTAATGAAAAACTGTTTTTT.

The rearrangement links TRBV4-3 to TRBJ2-7; 11 bases align to TRBD1. This CDR3 is built from 13 residues. With V trimmed by 1 base and J by 7 bases, 0 bases remained unmatched. Germline CDR1 is LGHNA and CDR2 is YSLEER. The CDR3 DNA follows: TGCGCCAGCAGCCAAGGGGACAGGGGGGAGCAGTACTTC. As protein: CASSQGDRGEQYF.

The chain couples TRBV6-5 to TRBJ1-4; TRBD1 is a possible D gene (6 bases). Germline V lookup: CDR1 MNHEY, CDR2 SVGAGI. Trimming took 2 bases from V and 8 from J, leaving 18 bases between them. CDR3 length: 16 amino acids. CDR3 sequence (DNA): TGTGCCAGCAGTTACGCCGGCGGTACAGGGCACGAAAAACTGTTTTTT. This gives the protein CASSYAGGTGHEKLFF.

The V gene is TRBV11-2, the J gene TRBJ2-1, with D maybe TRBD2 (6 bases). Germline lookup yields CDR1 SGHAT and CDR2 FQNNGV. CDR3 length: 13 amino acids. V shed 5 bases and J shed 10 bases, with 15 bases lying between them. The CDR3 DNA reads TGTGCCAGCAGCGTTCGGGAGATGGGAGAGCAGTTCTTC. Its translation is CASSVREMGEQFF.

This clone was found once. The chain recombines TRBV6-2 or TRBV6-3 with TRBJ2-1; 8 bases align to TRBD2. The CDR3 loop spans 15 amino acids. J gave up 8 bases and V 6 bases, and 12 bases lay outside the gene matches. Germline CDR1 reads MNHEY; CDR2 reads SVGEGT. CDR3 coding DNA: TGTGCCAGCAGCCCGGGACTAGTTGCGGACTATGAGCAGTTCTTC. The encoded protein is CASSPGLVADYEQFF.

The rearrangement uses TRBV4-3 and TRBJ1-2; D gene ambiguous. This CDR3 spans 14 amino acids. Per germline, CDR1 LGHNA and CDR2 YSLEER. V lost 0 bases and J 1 base, leaving 6 bases between the germline ends. The chain's CDR3 is CASSQDRHNYGYTF. The CDR3 nucleotides are TGCGCCAGCAGCCAAGACAGGCATAACTATGGCTACACCTTC.

This clone has only a few counts. V is TRBV27 and J is TRBJ1-2; TRBD1 aligns across 11 bases. The V gene end was trimmed by 5 bases and the J gene end by 4 bases; junction bases not matched to a gene: 6. Germline lookup yields CDR1 MNHEY and CDR2 SMNVEV (reference sequence). The CDR3 runs to 15 residues. The DNA for the CDR3 is TGTGCCAGCAGTCCACGGGACAGGGGGGCCTATGGCTACACCTTC. This encodes CASSPRDRGAYGYTF.

This rearrangement joins TRBV5-1 to TRBJ1-2; the D is unclear. V gave up 0 bases and J gave up 11 bases, with 17 bases separating them. Per germline, CDR1 SGHRS and CDR2 YFSETQ. The CDR3 consists of 14 residues. The CDR3 DNA is TGCGCCAGCAGCTTGGCCGACTCAAGCCCGTGGTACACCTTC. Translation gives CASSLADSSPWYTF. Using reference TRBV5-1 and TRBJ1-2 for the parts outside the CDR3, the full variable domain is KAGVTQTPRYLIKTRGQQVTLSCSPISGHRSVSWYQQTPGQGLQFLFEYFSETQRNKGNFPGRFSGRQFSNSRSEMNVSTLELGDSALYLCASSLADSSPWYTFGSGTRLTVV.

The chain joins TRBV18 to TRBJ2-1, with D perhaps TRBD1 (6 bases). Germline values: CDR1 KGHSH, CDR2 LQKENI. The length of the CDR3 is 13 residues. Trimming removed 2 bases from V and 13 bases from J, with 15 bases in between. The CDR3 DNA follows: TGTGCCAGCTCACCAGCACAGGGAACCCAACAGTTCTTC. Protein: CASSPAQGTQQFF.

The CDR3 loop reads CASSTITGLAGDEQFF. The CDR3 DNA follows: TGTGCCAGCAGCACCATTACGGGACTAGCGGGAGATGAGCAGTTCTTC. The chain has TRBV9 and TRBJ2-1; TRBD2 agrees at 14 bases. The CDR3 has 16 amino acids. The V gene end was trimmed by 4 bases and the J gene end by 8 bases; junction bases not matched to a gene: 8. Per the germline V gene, CDR1 is SGDLS and CDR2 is YYNGEE.

The gene calls are TRBV12-3 or TRBV12-4 and TRBJ2-7, with D uncertain. The germline V and J ends were trimmed by 6 bases and 3 bases, with 6 bases remaining between them. CDR3 size: 11 residues. The CDR3 DNA is TGTGCCAGCAGCACATTCTACGAGCAGTACTTC. It codes for CASSTFYEQYF.

In nucleotides, the CDR3 is TGTGCCTCCCGAGGCGGGAGGGGCAATGAGCAGTTCTTC. Protein sequence: CASRGGRGNEQFF. The chain employs TRBV6-5 and TRBJ2-1; 9 bases map to TRBD2. After removal of 11 bases from V and 6 bases from J, the junction contained 8 bases not matched to a gene. Germline V gives CDR1 MNHEY, CDR2 SVGAGI. This CDR3 comprises 13 residues.

This clone has only a few counts. The chain recombines TRBV10-3 with TRBJ2-7; tentative D call: TRBD2 (5 bases). Germline values: CDR1 ENHRY, CDR2 SYGVKD. V was shortened by 4 bases and J by 2 bases, with 21 bases between the two germline ends. The CDR3 is made up of 17 amino acids. The chain's CDR3 is CAISGGTGSGYTYEQYV. CDR3 DNA: TGTGCCATCAGTGGAGGTACGGGGTCCGGGTACACCTACGAGCAGTACGTC.

V is TRBV6-5 and J is TRBJ1-1, with D perhaps matching TRBD1 (6 bases). Germline-derived CDR1 and CDR2 are MNHEY and SVGAGI. The ends were cut back, 5 bases at V and 7 bases at J, with 17 bases in the middle. This CDR3 is built from 14 residues. CDR3 DNA sequence: TGTGCCAGCAGTCCCTACACAGGGCAGGGTGAAGCTTTCTTT. This sequence encodes CASSPYTGQGEAFF.

This chain joins TRBV11-2 and TRBJ2-1; TRBD2 aligns across 10 bases. Germline CDR1 reads SGHAT; CDR2 reads FQNNGV. This CDR3 spans 16 amino acids. With V trimmed by 1 base and J by 9 bases, 9 bases remained unmatched. The CDR3 sequence is CASSLARLAGAVEQFF. The CDR3 DNA is TGTGCCAGCAGCTTAGCAAGGCTAGCGGGAGCAGTTGAGCAGTTCTTC.

CDR3 bases: TGTGCCAGCAGCCCCATGGGCACTAATGAAAAACTGTTTTTT. Its translation is CASSPMGTNEKLFF. This rearrangement joins TRBV7-2 to TRBJ1-4; unclear D gene. Between the trimmed V and J ends, which lost 5 bases and 2 bases, there was a span of 9 bases. This CDR3 is built from 14 residues. From germline, CDR1 is SGHTA and CDR2 FQGNSA.

The chain is built from TRBV7-9 and TRBJ1-4; 7 nucleotides agree with TRBD1. The length of the CDR3 is 16 residues. The V and J ends lost 2 bases and 4 bases, in that order; junction bases with no gene match: 7. CDR1 is SEHNR, CDR2 FQNEAQ, per germline (reference sequence). In nucleotides, the CDR3 is TGTGCCAGCAGCTTAAGATCCGGGACAGATAATGAAAAACTGTTTTTT. Protein: CASSLRSGTDNEKLFF.

This clone was seen a single time. The chain joins TRBV7-2 to TRBJ2-1; possible D gene TRBD2, 6 bases. Trimming took 0 bases from V and 10 from J, leaving 16 bases between them. This CDR3 has 15 amino acids. Germline values: CDR1 SGHTA, CDR2 FQGNSA. CDR3 DNA: TGTGCCAGCAGCTTAGCATCTGGTTCTAGCGCAGAGCAGTTCTTC. It is translated as CASSLASGSSAEQFF.

This chain uses TRBV7-2 with TRBJ1-1; 8 nucleotides match TRBD1. This CDR3 has 13 residues. The J segment lost 1 base and the V segment lost 5 bases, leaving 0 bases of the junction unmatched. Germline V gene sequence: CDR1 SGHTA, CDR2 FQGNSA. CDR3: CASSGQGNTEAFF. As DNA, the CDR3 is TGTGCCAGCAGCGGACAGGGGAACACTGAAGCTTTCTTT.

This rearrangement joins TRBV27 to TRBJ2-7; 11 bases map to TRBD2. CDR3 length equals 15 residues. J gave up 4 bases and V 6 bases, and 8 bases lay outside the gene matches. The germline CDR1 and CDR2 sequences are MNHEY and SMNVEV (reference sequence). CDR3 in amino acids: CASRPPGLAVYEQYF. CDR3 nucleotide sequence: TGTGCCAGCAGACCGCCGGGACTAGCGGTTTACGAGCAGTACTTC.